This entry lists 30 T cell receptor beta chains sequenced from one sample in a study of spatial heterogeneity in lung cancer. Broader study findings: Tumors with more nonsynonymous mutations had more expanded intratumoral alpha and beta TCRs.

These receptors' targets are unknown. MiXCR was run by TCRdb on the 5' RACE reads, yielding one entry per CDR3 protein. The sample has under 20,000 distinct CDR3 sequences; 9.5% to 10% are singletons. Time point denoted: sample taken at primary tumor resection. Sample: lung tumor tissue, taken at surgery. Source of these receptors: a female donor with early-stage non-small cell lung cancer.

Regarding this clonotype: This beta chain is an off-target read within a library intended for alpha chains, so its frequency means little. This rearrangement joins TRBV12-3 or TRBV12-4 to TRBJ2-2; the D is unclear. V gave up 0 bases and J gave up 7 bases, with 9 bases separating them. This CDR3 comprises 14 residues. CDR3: CASSLALRVGELFF. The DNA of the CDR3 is TGTGCCAGCAGTTTAGCGCTAAGGGTCGGGGAGCTGTTTTTT.

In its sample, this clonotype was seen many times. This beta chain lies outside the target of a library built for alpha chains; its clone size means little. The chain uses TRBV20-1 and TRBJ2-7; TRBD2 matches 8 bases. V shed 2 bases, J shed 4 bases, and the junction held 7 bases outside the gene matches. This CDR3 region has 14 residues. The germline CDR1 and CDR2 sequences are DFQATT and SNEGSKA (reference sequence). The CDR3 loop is CSARSPGGVYEQYF. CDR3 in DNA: TGCAGTGCTAGATCCCCGGGGGGGGTATACGAGCAGTACTTC.

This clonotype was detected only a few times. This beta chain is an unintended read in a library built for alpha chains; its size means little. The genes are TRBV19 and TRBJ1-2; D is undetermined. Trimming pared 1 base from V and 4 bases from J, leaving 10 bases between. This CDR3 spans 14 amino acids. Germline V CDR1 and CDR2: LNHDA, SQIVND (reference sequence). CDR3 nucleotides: TGTGCCAGTAGTATAGGTCAGTTCGGCTATGGCTACACCTTC. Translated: CASSIGQFGYGYTF.

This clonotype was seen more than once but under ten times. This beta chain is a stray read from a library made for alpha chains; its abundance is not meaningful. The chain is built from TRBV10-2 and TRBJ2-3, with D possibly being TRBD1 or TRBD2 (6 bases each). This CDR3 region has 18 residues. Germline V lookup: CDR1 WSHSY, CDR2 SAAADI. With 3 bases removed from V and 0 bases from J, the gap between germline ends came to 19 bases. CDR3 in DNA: TGCGCCAGCAGTGAATCGGGGTGGGGGGCCTCTAGCACAGATACGCAGTATTTT. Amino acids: CASSESGWGASSTDTQYF.

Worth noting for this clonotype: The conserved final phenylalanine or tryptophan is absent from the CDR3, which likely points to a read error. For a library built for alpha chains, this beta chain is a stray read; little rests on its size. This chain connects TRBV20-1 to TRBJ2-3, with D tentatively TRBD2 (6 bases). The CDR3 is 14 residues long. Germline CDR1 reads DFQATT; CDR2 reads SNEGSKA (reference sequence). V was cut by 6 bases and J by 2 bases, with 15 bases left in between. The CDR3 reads CSAHRGLSTDTQYL. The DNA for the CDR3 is TGCAGTGCCCACCGGGGGTTGTCCACAGATACGCAGTATCTT.

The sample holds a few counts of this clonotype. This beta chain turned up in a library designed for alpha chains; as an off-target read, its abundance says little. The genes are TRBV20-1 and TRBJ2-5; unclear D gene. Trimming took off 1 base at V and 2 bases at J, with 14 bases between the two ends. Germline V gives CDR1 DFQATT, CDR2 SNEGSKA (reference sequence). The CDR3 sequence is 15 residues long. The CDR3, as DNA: TGCAGTGCTAGAGCACAATCCCTGGGGCAAGAGACCCAGTACTTC. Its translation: CSARAQSLGQETQYF.

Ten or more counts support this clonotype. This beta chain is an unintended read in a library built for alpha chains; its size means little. The CDR3 is CASSSRDREGNEQFF. In DNA form, the CDR3 reads TGTGCCAGCAGCTCCCGGGACAGGGAAGGGAATGAGCAGTTCTTC. The J gene is TRBJ2-1, the V gene TRBV7-9; 9 nucleotides line up with TRBD1. The V gene end was trimmed by 4 bases and the J gene end by 7 bases; junction bases not matched to a gene: 8. Germline loops: CDR1 SEHNR, CDR2 FQNEAQ (reference sequence). CDR3 length: 15 amino acids.

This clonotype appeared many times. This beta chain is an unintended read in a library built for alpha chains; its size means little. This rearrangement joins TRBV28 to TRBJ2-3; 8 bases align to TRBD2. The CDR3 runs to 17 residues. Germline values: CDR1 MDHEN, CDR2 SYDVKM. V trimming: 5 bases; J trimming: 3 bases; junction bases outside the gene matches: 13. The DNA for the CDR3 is TGTGCCAGCAGTCCCCCCCGTAGCGGGGTAAGGACAGATACGCAGTATTTT. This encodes CASSPPRSGVRTDTQYF. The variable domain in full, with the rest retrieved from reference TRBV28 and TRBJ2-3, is DVKVTQSSRYLVKRTGEKVFLECVQDMDHENMFWYRQDPGLGLRLIYFSYDVKMKEKGDIPEGYSVSREKKERFSLILESASTNQTSMYLCASSPPRSGVRTDTQYFGPGTRLTVL.

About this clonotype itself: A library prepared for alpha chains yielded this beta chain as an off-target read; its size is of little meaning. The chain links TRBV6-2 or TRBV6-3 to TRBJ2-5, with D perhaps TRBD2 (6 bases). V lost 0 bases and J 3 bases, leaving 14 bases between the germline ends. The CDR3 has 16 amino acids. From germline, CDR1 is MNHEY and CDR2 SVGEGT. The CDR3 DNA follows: TGTGCCAGCAGTTACTCGATTGAGGGGAGGAAAGAGACCCAGTACTTC. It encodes CASSYSIEGRKETQYF.

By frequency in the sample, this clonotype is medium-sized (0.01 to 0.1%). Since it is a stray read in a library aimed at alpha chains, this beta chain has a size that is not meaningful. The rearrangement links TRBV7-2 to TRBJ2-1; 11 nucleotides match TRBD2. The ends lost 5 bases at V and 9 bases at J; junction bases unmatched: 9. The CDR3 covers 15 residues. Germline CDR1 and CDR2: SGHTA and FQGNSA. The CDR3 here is CASSALAGGYVEQFF. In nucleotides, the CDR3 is TGTGCCAGCAGCGCTTTAGCGGGGGGGTATGTTGAGCAGTTCTTC.

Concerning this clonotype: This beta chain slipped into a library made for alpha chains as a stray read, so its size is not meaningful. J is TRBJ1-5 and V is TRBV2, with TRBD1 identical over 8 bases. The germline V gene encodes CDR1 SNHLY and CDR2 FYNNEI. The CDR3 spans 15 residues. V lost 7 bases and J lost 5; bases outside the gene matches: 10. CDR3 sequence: CASKTDRERDQPQHF. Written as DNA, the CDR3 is TGTGCCAGCAAAACGGACAGGGAAAGGGATCAGCCCCAGCATTTT. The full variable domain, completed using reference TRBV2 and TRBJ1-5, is EPEVTQTPSHQVTQMGQEVILRCVPISNHLYFYWYRQILGQKVEFLVSFYNNEISEKSEIFDDQFSVERPDGSNFTLKIRSTKLEDSAMYFCASKTDRERDQPQHFGDGTRLSIL.

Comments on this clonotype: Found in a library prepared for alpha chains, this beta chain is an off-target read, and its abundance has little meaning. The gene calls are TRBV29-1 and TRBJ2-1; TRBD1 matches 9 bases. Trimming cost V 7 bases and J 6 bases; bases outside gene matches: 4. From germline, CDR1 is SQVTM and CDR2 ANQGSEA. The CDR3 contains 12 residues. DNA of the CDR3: TGCAGCGCCCGGACAGGGGTCAATGAGCAGTTCTTC. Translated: CSARTGVNEQFF.

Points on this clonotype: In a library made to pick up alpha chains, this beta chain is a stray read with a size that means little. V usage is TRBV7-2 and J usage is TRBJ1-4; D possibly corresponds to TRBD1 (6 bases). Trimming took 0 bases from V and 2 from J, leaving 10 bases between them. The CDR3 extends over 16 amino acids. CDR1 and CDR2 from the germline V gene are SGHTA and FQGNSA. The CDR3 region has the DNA TGTGCCAGCAGCTTAGCTCGGACAGAGACTAATGAAAAACTGTTTTTT. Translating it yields CASSLARTETNEKLFF. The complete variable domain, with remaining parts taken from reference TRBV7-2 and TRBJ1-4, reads GAGVSQSPSNKVTEKGKDVELRCDPISGHTALYWYRQSLGQGLEFLIYFQGNSAPDKSGLPSDRFSAERTGGSVSTLTIQRTQQEDSAVYLCASSLARTETNEKLFFGSGTQLSVL.

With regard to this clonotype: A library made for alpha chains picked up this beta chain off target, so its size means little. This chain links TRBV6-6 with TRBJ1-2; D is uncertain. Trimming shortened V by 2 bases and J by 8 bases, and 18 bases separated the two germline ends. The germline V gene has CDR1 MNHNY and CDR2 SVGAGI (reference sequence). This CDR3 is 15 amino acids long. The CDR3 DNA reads TGTGCCAGCAGTTACGGGGTAGGGCCGCTATGGGGCTACACCTTC. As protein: CASSYGVGPLWGYTF.

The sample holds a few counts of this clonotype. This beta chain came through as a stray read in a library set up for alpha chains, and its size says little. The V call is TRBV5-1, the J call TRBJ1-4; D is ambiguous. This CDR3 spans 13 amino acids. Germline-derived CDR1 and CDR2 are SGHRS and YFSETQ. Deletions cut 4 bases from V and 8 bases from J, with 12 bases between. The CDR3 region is CASSITRREKLFF. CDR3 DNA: TGCGCCAGCAGCATTACTCGGAGGGAAAAACTGTTTTTT. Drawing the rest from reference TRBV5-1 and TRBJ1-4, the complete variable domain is KAGVTQTPRYLIKTRGQQVTLSCSPISGHRSVSWYQQTPGQGLQFLFEYFSETQRNKGNFPGRFSGRQFSNSRSEMNVSTLELGDSALYLCASSITRREKLFFGSGTQLSVL.

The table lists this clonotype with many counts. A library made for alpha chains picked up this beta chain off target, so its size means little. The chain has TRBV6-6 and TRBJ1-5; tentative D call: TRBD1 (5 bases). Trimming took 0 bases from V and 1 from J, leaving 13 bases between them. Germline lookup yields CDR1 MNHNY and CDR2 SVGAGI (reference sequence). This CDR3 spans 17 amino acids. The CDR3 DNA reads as TGTGCCAGCAGTTACTCCTCAGGGACCATCAGCAATCAGCCCCAGCATTTT. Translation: CASSYSSGTISNQPQHF.

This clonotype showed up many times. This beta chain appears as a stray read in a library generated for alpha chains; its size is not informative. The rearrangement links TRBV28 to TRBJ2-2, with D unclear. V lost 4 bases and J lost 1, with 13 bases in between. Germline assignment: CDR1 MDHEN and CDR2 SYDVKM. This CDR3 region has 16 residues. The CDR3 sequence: CASSSQRQLNTGELFF. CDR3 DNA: TGTGCCAGCAGTTCACAGAGGCAGCTGAACACCGGGGAGCTGTTTTTT.

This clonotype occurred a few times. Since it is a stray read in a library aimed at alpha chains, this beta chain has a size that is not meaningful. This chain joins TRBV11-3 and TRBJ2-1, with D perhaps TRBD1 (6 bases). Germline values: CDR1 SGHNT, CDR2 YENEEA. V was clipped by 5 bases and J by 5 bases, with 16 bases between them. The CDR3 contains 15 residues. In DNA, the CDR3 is TGTGCCAGCAGCCGAACAGGGCGAGGGGACAATGAGCAGTTCTTC. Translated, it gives CASSRTGRGDNEQFF.

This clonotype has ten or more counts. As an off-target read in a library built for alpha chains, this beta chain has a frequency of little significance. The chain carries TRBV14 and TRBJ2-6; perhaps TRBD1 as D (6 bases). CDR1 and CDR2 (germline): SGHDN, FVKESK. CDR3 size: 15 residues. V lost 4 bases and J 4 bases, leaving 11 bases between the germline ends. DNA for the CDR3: TGTGCCAGCAGCCGCACAGGGTTAGGGGCCAACGTCCTGACTTTC. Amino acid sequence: CASSRTGLGANVLTF.

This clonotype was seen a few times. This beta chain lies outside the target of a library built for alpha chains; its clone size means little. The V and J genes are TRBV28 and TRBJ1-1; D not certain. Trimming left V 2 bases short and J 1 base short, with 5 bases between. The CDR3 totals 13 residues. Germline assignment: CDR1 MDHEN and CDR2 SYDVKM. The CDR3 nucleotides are TGTGCCAGCAGTTTAATCAAGAACACTGAAGCTTTCTTT. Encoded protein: CASSLIKNTEAFF.

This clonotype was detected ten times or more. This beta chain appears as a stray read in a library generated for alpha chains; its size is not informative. This CDR3 is CASSQSFGGVGGELFF. As DNA, the CDR3 is TGTGCCAGCAGCCAGAGCTTCGGAGGAGTAGGCGGGGAGCTGTTTTTT. The chain links TRBV11-3 to TRBJ2-2; maybe TRBD2 (5 bases). The ends were cut back, 5 bases at V and 7 bases at J, with 20 bases in the middle. This CDR3 has 16 residues. CDR1 and CDR2 (germline): SGHNT, YENEEA. Filled out from reference TRBV11-3 and TRBJ2-2, the complete variable domain reads EAGVVQSPRYKIIEKKQPVAFWCNPISGHNTLYWYLQNLGQGPELLIRYENEEAVDDSQLPKDRFSAERLKGVDSTLKIQPAELGDSAVYLCASSQSFGGVGGELFFGEGSRLTVL.

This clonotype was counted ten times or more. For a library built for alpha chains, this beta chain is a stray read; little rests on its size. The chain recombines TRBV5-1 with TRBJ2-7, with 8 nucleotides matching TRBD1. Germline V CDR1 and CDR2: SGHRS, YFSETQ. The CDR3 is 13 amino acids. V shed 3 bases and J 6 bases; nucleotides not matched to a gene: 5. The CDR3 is CASSSLGQGEQYF. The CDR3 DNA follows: TGCGCCAGCAGCTCACTAGGACAGGGCGAGCAGTACTTC.

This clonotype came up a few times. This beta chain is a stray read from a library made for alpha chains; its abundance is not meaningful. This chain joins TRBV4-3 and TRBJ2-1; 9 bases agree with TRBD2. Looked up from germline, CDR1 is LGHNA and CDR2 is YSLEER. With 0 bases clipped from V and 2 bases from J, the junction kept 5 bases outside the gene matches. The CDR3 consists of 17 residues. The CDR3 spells CASSQDSGGVPYNEQFF. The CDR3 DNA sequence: TGCGCCAGCAGCCAAGATAGCGGGGGTGTGCCCTACAATGAGCAGTTCTTC.

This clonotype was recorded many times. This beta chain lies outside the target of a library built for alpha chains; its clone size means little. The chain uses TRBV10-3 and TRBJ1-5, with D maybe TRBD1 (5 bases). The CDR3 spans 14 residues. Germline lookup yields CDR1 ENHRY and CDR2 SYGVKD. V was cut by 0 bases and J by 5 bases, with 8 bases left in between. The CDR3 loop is CAISESGGDQPQHF. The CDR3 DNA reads TGTGCCATCAGTGAGTCTGGGGGTGATCAGCCCCAGCATTTT.

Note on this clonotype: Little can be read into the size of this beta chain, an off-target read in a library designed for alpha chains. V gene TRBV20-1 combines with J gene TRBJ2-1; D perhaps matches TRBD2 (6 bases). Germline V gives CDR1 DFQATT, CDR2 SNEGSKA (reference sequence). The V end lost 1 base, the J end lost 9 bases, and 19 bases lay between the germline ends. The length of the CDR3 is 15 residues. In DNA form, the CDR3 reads TGCAGTGCTAGAGGCGGGGCTGTAGTGTCTGGTGAGCAGTTCTTC. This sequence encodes CSARGGAVVSGEQFF.

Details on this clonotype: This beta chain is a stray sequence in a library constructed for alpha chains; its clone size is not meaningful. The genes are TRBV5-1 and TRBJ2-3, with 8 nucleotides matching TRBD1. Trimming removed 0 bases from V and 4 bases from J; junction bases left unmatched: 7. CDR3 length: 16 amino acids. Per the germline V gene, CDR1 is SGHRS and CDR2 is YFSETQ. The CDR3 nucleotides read TGCGCCAGCAGCTTGGCCGCAGGGGGCTTTGCAGATACGCAGTATTTT. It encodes CASSLAAGGFADTQYF.

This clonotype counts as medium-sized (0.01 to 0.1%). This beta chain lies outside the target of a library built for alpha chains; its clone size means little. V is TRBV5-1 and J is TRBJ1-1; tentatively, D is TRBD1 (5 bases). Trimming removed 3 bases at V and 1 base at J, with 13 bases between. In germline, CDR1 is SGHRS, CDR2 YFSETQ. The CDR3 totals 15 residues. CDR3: CASSSRGRTNTEAFF. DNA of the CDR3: TGCGCCAGCAGCTCGAGGGGCCGGACGAACACTGAAGCTTTCTTT.

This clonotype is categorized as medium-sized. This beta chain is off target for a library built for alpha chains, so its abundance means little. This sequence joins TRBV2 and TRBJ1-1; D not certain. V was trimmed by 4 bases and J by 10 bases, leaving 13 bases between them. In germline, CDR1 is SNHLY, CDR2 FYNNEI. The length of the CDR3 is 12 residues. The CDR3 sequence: CASSASVKGAFF. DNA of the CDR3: TGTGCCAGCAGTGCCTCCGTTAAGGGAGCTTTCTTT.

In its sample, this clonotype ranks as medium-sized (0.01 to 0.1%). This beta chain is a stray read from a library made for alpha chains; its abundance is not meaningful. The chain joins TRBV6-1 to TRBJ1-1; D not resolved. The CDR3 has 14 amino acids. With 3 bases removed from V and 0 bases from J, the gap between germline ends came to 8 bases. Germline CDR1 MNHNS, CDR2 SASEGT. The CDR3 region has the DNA TGTGCCAGCAGTGAGTCGATGATGAACACTGAAGCTTTCTTT. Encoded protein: CASSESMMNTEAFF.

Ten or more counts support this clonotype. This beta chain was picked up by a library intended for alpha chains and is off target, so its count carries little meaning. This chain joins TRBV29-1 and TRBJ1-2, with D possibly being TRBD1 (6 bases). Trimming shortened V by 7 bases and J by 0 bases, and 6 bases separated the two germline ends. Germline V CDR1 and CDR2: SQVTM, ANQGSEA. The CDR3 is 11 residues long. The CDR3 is CSGQANYGYTF. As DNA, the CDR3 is TGCAGCGGACAGGCTAACTATGGCTACACCTTC.